Listed below are T cell receptor beta chains from one sample, sequenced in a study of response to subunit inactivated influenza vaccine. Each CDR3 protein is one row after TCRdb ran MiXCR on the RT-PCR reads. Here the sample spans roughly 150,000 distinct CDR3 sequences, approximately 10% being singletons. Sequences were derived from non-naive T cells sorted from PBMCs, sampled around seven weeks after vaccination. Receptors were obtained from a man over 45 who received an inactivated influenza vaccine. Each CDR3 is given without its conserved first and last residue. Only part of the rows carry a size: once, few, many, or a class if the clone is expanded.

CDR3aa,v_gene,abundance
ASSPGQGTYGYT,TRBV5-1,many
ASSFGLEYTGELF,TRBV9,.
ASSLRGLDIQY,TRBV5-6,many
AIPAGLDTGELF,TRBV10-3,.
SASAKGLAGPYEQY,TRBV20-1,.
ASSLSYRRADTQY,TRBV7-2,few
ASSQERAAPEAF,TRBV4-3,many
ASSLILAETQY,TRBV5-6,many
ASSRGPGTYEQY,TRBV7-7,.
ASSRDTNTEAF,TRBV7-2,many
ASSQAGVFINEQF,TRBV4-1,.
ASSLMGQAGNEQF,TRBV11-2,.
SARDRTDGYT,TRBV20-1,few
ASSLGGYEAF,TRBV11-2,few
ASSQEGNWPSGDTDTQY,TRBV4-1,.
ASSQTSGPSYEQY,TRBV4-2,.
ASSQPGLGLRTDTQY,TRBV4-1,.
ASSLPRDSLAGELF,TRBV5-6,.
ASSDLGQANTGELF,TRBV5-1,.
ATSIPGQGSNEQF,TRBV24-1,few
ASRRSALGETQY,TRBV2,many
ASSTQGGSTDTQY,TRBV5-1,many
ASRTTGVNEQF,TRBV28,many
ASSYYTSANTGELF,TRBV6-2/TRBV6-3,few
ASSRLGDRVRETQY,TRBV11-2,many
ASSPLQGAGYEQY,TRBV5-1,few
ASSYTLGGLTDTQY,TRBV11-2,many
SASFGNYSYT,TRBV20-1,.
ASNRDGYYEQY,TRBV5-1,many
AISDLPRVGYT,TRBV10-3,few
ASSRMVAVGGELF,TRBV3-1,many
SARDWGGGANTEAF,TRBV20-1,few
SASREAPNEQY,TRBV20-1,.
ASSYDMGTEAF,TRBV7-9,many
ASSLAGPTTQY,TRBV7-2,few
ASSLFVGNQPQH,TRBV5-5,many
ASSRGGGNTIY,TRBV6-6,many
ANLKGQGKAYNEQF,TRBV6-1,few
ASSFRRMDTQY,TRBV7-3,.
ATSDPTDSSSYNEQF,TRBV24-1,many
ASSQDEAILNTEAF,TRBV4-2,.
ASHRRSSTGELF,TRBV5-5,few
SANWRGGQETQY,TRBV20-1,.
ASSYRDNTEAF,TRBV2,few
ASSSGQGGEKLF,TRBV7-9,many
ASSRGFGGNTEAF,TRBV7-2,many
ASSRQSSYNSPLH,TRBV27,.